This record covers a single T cell receptor beta chain. Time point of the sample: pretreatment peripheral blood. Every PCR was spiked with synthetic TCR analog templates. Repertoires were generated with immunoSEQ multiplex PCR, while TCRdb's copy carries only in-frame clones and drops some. The repertoire consists of under 70,000 clones, with 85% occurring once and the leading ten covering 15% to 19%. The ends were cut back, 0 bases at V and 5 bases at J, with 17 bases in the middle. The germline V gene encodes CDR1 SEHNR and CDR2 FQNEAQ (reference sequence). The CDR3 is made up of 16 amino acids. This sample is drawn from a study of PD-L1 blockade in urothelial cancer.

The source of this sequence is a man between 70 and 80 years old with urothelial cancer. The material was PBMCs, obtained around atezolizumab (anti-PD-L1) treatment. V is TRBV7-9 and J is TRBJ2-7; tentative D call: TRBD2 (5 bases). The CDR3 DNA is TGTGCCAGCAGCTTAGCGGGTGGAAGCGGCCCCCACGAGCAGTACTTC. This gives the protein CASSLAGGSGPHEQYF.